This TCR beta chain was recorded in a study of blood T cells in healthy people across ages. The germline V and J ends were trimmed by 5 bases and 3 bases, with 9 bases remaining between them. Germline CDR1 and CDR2: SQVTM and ANQGSEA. The CDR3 spans 12 residues. PCR was performed a second time for 7 to 11 cycles using a sample-barcoded 5' primer and a J-beta primer mix. TCRdb re-called the 5' RACE reads through MiXCR, storing one row per CDR3 protein. The table has 800,000 or so distinct CDR3 sequences, approximately 25% seen once. These data were likewise used in another study, on T cells of mothers and their children.

V usage is TRBV29-1 and J usage is TRBJ2-3, with a weak D call TRBD2 (5 bases). This clonotype was sampled from a boy younger than 18 in good health. Sequencing input: blood. CDR3 coding DNA: TGCAGCGTTAAGGAGCGGACAGATACGCAGTATTTT. Its protein product is CSVKERTDTQYF.